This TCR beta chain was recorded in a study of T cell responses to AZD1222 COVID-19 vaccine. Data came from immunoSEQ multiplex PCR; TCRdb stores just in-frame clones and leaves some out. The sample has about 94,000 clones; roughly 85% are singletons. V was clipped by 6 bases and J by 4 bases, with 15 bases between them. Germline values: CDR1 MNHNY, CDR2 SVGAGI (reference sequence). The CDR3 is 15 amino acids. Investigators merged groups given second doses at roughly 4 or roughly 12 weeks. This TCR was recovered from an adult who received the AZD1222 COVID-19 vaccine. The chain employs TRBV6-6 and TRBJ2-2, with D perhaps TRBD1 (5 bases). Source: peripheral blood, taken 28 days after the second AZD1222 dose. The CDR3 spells CASRHVGQGTGELFF. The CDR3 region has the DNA TGTGCCAGCAGACACGTGGGGCAGGGCACCGGGGAGCTGTTTTTT.